This T cell receptor beta chain was found in a study of blood T cell repertoires in COVID-19. Study overall: COVID-19 samples collected from the United States, Italy and Spain covered acute and convalescent phases. In each case, the material was cDNA or gDNA derived from T cells, B-cell-depleted T cells, or PBMCs.

Authors' processing steps: From reference gene primer amplification, estimates of nucleated cell counts were derived. TCRdb's table, derived via immunoSEQ multiplex PCR, lists solely in-frame clones and lacks some. The DNA was the basis for D and trimming; V, J and clone size are from that table. The table includes roughly 60,000 clones, about nine tenths detected once. This receptor was obtained from a man aged 60 to 69 with active COVID-19. The specimen sequenced was peripheral blood.

CDR3 sequence reads: CASSLLPGVETQYF. The CDR3 DNA follows: TGTGCCAGCAGTTTGTTGCCGGGAGTTGAGACCCAGTACTTC. This chain uses TRBV27 with TRBJ2-5; maybe TRBD2 (6 bases). Germline V gives CDR1 MNHEY, CDR2 SMNVEV (reference sequence). V shed 3 bases and J shed 5 bases, with 13 bases lying between them. The CDR3 is 14 amino acids.